This passage covers 30 T cell receptor beta chains from one sample sequenced in a study of CD8+ T cells in alopecia areata. Sequencing used cDNA as its template, made by extracting RNA and reverse transcribing it. Some clones are missing from TCRdb's copy, which holds only in-frame ones; the method was immunoSEQ multiplex PCR. The sample consists of fewer than 110,000 clones, 45% to 60% of them appearing once. The source material was CD4+ T cells sorted from blood. The origin of the receptors is a human donor in good health.

The table lists this clone with a count of one. The V call is TRBV5-1, the J call TRBJ1-3; 10 bases agree with TRBD1. CDR3 length equals 17 residues. Germline V gene lookup returns CDR1 SGHRS and CDR2 YFSETQ. The V gene end was trimmed by 4 bases and the J gene end by 2 bases; junction bases not matched to a gene: 9. The CDR3 DNA sequence: TGCGCCAGCAGCCCATCGACAGGGGGCTTACCTGGAAACACCATATATTTT. Residues: CASSPSTGGLPGNTIYF. Based on the CDR3 plus reference TRBV5-1 and TRBJ1-3, the full variable domain is KAGVTQTPRYLIKTRGQQVTLSCSPISGHRSVSWYQQTPGQGLQFLFEYFSETQRNKGNFPGRFSGRQFSNSRSEMNVSTLELGDSALYLCASSPSTGGLPGNTIYFGEGSWLTVV.

DNA of the CDR3: TGTGCCTGGAGCGAACTGGGGAACACTGAAGCTTTCTTT. Encoded protein: CAWSELGNTEAFF. The chain joins TRBV30 to TRBJ1-1, with unresolved D. V was trimmed by 3 bases and J by 1 base, leaving 9 bases between them. The CDR3 length is 13 residues. Germline-derived CDR1 and CDR2 are GTSNPN and SVGIG (reference sequence).

In its sample, this clone was seen many times. The chain carries TRBV14 and TRBJ1-5; weak D call: TRBD1 (6 bases). V lost 4 bases and J lost 4, with 8 bases in between. CDR1 and CDR2 from the germline V gene are SGHDN and FVKESK. The CDR3 length is 13 residues. The CDR3 region has the DNA TGTGCCAGCAGCCGGGGGGCAAATCAGCCCCAGCATTTT. Encoded protein: CASSRGANQPQHF. Looking up the rest from reference TRBV14 and TRBJ1-5 gives the full variable domain: EAGVTQFPSHSVIEKGQTVTLRCDPISGHDNLYWYRRVMGKEIKFLLHFVKESKQDESGMPNNRFLAERTGGTYSTLKVQPAELEDSGVYFCASSRGANQPQHFGDGTRLSIL.

The rearrangement joins TRBV4-3 to TRBJ2-3; D is unclear. Trimming shortened V by 0 bases and J by 6 bases, and 10 bases separated the two germline ends. Germline V gene data show CDR1 as LGHNA and CDR2 as YSLEER. CDR3 length: 14 amino acids. CDR3 sequence reads: CASSQELHSDTQYF. The CDR3, as DNA: TGCGCCAGCAGCCAAGAGCTACATTCGGATACGCAGTATTTT.

V and J are TRBV4-2 and TRBJ2-1; D is perhaps TRBD1 (5 bases). The CDR3 is made up of 15 amino acids. Looked up from germline, CDR1 is LGHNA and CDR2 is YNFKEQ. Trimming removed 0 bases from V and 8 bases from J, with 14 bases in between. The CDR3, as DNA: TGTGCCAGCAGCCAAGATCTGATGGGGCCAGATGAGCAGTTCTTC. Amino acid sequence: CASSQDLMGPDEQFF.

The chain is built from TRBV7-6 and TRBJ1-2; weak D call: TRBD1 (5 bases). This CDR3 spans 15 amino acids. Germline V CDR1 and CDR2: SGHVS, FNYEAQ. With 2 bases removed from V and 6 bases from J, the gap between germline ends came to 16 bases. The CDR3 loop is CASSLRWGEAHGYTF. CDR3 nucleotide sequence: TGTGCCAGCAGCTTAAGGTGGGGCGAGGCGCATGGCTACACCTTC.

This clone was seen ten or more times. The chain employs TRBV21-1 and TRBJ2-2; the tabulated D call, TRBD2, remains unverified against the DNA. TRBV21-1 is given as a pseudogene. The CDR3 contains 17 residues. The DNA for the CDR3 is TGTGCCAGCAACCCCAAACTGGCGGGGGCAGACACCGGGGAGCTGTTTTTT. Its protein product is CASNPKLAGADTGELFF.

V is TRBV29-1 and J is TRBJ2-4, with D uncertain. The CDR3 spans 11 residues. The ends were cut back, 5 bases at V and 11 bases at J, with 13 bases in the middle. The germline gives CDR1 SQVTM, CDR2 ANQGSEA. This CDR3 is CSVLGQTVQYF. DNA for the CDR3: TGCAGCGTTCTGGGCCAGACGGTTCAGTACTTC.

This clone came up once. This chain uses TRBV9 with TRBJ2-3, with unresolved D. Germline lookup yields CDR1 SGDLS and CDR2 YYNGEE. V was shortened by 5 bases and J by 1 base, with 5 bases between the two germline ends. CDR3 length: 12 amino acids. CDR3 bases: TGTGCCAGCAGTAGACGCACAGATACGCAGTATTTT. Amino acids: CASSRRTDTQYF.

The chain carries TRBV5-1 and TRBJ1-6; the D gene is possibly TRBD1 (5 bases). Trimming took off 0 bases at V and 3 bases at J, with 7 bases between the two ends. Looked up from germline, CDR1 is SGHRS and CDR2 is YFSETQ. The CDR3 is 15 amino acids. As DNA, the CDR3 is TGCGCCAGCAGCTTGGACAGGTTCTATAATTCACCCCTCCACTTT. This sequence encodes CASSLDRFYNSPLHF.

V is TRBV28 and J is TRBJ1-1; no clear D. The CDR3 sequence is 12 residues long. V lost 4 bases to trimming and J lost 7 bases, with 10 bases between them. Germline V gene data show CDR1 as MDHEN and CDR2 as SYDVKM. This chain's CDR3 is CASSSLHGEAFF. The DNA for the CDR3 is TGTGCCAGCAGTTCCCTACACGGTGAAGCTTTCTTT.

The chain links TRBV25-1 to TRBJ1-3; the match to TRBD1 covers 7 bases. From germline, CDR1 is MGHDK and CDR2 SYGVNS. This CDR3 is 13 amino acids long. Trimming at V came to 8 bases and at J to 4 bases, leaving 5 bases not matched to a gene. The CDR3 region is CASATGVGNTIYF. The DNA of the CDR3 is TGTGCCAGCGCCACAGGGGTCGGAAACACCATATATTTT.

This clone appeared a single time. The chain employs TRBV29-1 and TRBJ1-5; the D gene is possibly TRBD1 (6 bases). The ends were cut back, 5 bases at V and 3 bases at J, with 11 bases in the middle. CDR1 is SQVTM, CDR2 ANQGSEA, per germline. The CDR3 runs 13 residues. The CDR3 loop is CSVRQGNNQPQHF. The CDR3 bases are TGCAGCGTTAGGCAGGGGAACAATCAGCCCCAGCATTTT. Using reference TRBV29-1 and TRBJ1-5 for the parts outside the CDR3, the full variable domain is SAVISQKPSRDICQRGTSLTIQCQVDSQVTMMFWYRQQPGQSLTLIATANQGSEATYESGFVIDKFPISRPNLTFSTLTVSNMSPEDSSIYLCSVRQGNNQPQHFGDGTRLSIL.

This clone appeared a few times. The gene calls are TRBV25-1 and TRBJ2-1; D uncertain. The V end lost 7 bases, the J end lost 2 bases, and 18 bases lay between the germline ends. CDR3 length: 16 amino acids. CDR1 is MGHDK, CDR2 SYGVNS, per germline. The CDR3 loop reads CASTADPHQTYNEQFF. The CDR3 DNA is TGTGCCAGCACTGCCGATCCGCATCAGACCTACAATGAGCAGTTCTTC.

This clone was counted a few times. The V call is TRBV2, the J call TRBJ2-7; D is ambiguous. Trimming pared 5 bases from V and 0 bases from J, leaving 5 bases between. The CDR3 length is 12 residues. The germline V gene encodes CDR1 SNHLY and CDR2 FYNNEI. DNA of the CDR3: TGTGCCAGCAGTATTAGCTCCTACGAGCAGTACTTC. Its translation is CASSISSYEQYF.

The rearrangement uses TRBV7-2 and TRBJ2-3, with 14 bases aligning to TRBD2. The CDR3 covers 16 residues. The junction had 5 bases not matched to a gene; V was cut back by 3 bases and J by 6 bases. Germline V gives CDR1 SGHTA, CDR2 FQGNSA. The chain's CDR3 is CASSLTSGGARDTQYF. CDR3 nucleotides: TGTGCCAGCAGCTTGACTAGCGGGGGGGCAAGGGATACGCAGTATTTT.

The chain carries TRBV7-2 and TRBJ2-7; the D is unclear. Per the germline V gene, CDR1 is SGHTA and CDR2 is FQGNSA. The CDR3 has 16 amino acids. The V gene lost 5 bases and the J gene lost 2 bases, with 19 bases spanning the gap. CDR3 DNA sequence: TGTGCCAGCAGCATTAGTGGCCCCGCAACCGCCTACGAGCAGTACTTC. Its translation is CASSISGPATAYEQYF.

About this clone itself: Other DNA sequences in this sample translate to the same CDR3. The V call is TRBV29-1, the J call TRBJ2-7, with D possibly being TRBD1 (5 bases). The CDR3 is 13 amino acids. Trimming shortened V by 4 bases and J by 0 bases, and 10 bases separated the two germline ends. Looked up from germline, CDR1 is SQVTM and CDR2 is ANQGSEA. The CDR3 DNA sequence: TGCAGCGTTGGCAGGGCCAGCTCCTACGAGCAGTACTTC. It specifies CSVGRASSYEQYF.

V usage is TRBV5-1 and J usage is TRBJ1-6, with D possibly being TRBD1 (5 bases). The V gene's germline CDR1 is SGHRS and CDR2 YFSETQ. The CDR3 has 13 residues. Trimming took off 4 bases at V and 13 bases at J, with 15 bases between the two ends. Here the CDR3 reads CASSVGPGMPLHF. The CDR3 bases are TGCGCCAGCAGCGTGGGACCGGGAATGCCCCTCCACTTT. Based on the CDR3 plus reference TRBV5-1 and TRBJ1-6, the full variable domain is KAGVTQTPRYLIKTRGQQVTLSCSPISGHRSVSWYQQTPGQGLQFLFEYFSETQRNKGNFPGRFSGRQFSNSRSEMNVSTLELGDSALYLCASSVGPGMPLHFGNGTRLTVT.

The chain employs TRBV7-2 and TRBJ1-2; D not resolved. The CDR3 totals 12 residues. CDR1 SGHTA and CDR2 FQGNSA come from the germline V gene. Deletions cut 4 bases from V and 8 bases from J, with 11 bases between. Here the CDR3 DNA reads TGTGCCAGCAGCTCCACCCGGGGAGGCTACACCTTC. This gives the protein CASSSTRGGYTF.

This rearrangement joins TRBV30 to TRBJ1-4; 8 nucleotides match TRBD1. Per germline, CDR1 GTSNPN and CDR2 SVGIG (reference sequence). The CDR3 sequence is 15 residues long. V dropped 4 bases and J dropped 10; count of bases not matched to a gene: 14. The CDR3 region is CAWTPTGTGSGKLFF. CDR3 DNA sequence: TGTGCCTGGACGCCAACCGGGACAGGCTCTGGAAAACTGTTTTTT.

This chain uses TRBV6-5 with TRBJ1-6; D might be TRBD1 (5 bases). Trimming shortened V by 0 bases and J by 12 bases, and 9 bases separated the two germline ends. Germline-derived CDR1 and CDR2 are MNHEY and SVGAGI. The CDR3 spans 13 residues. CDR3 protein: CASSYSQGGPLHF. The DNA of the CDR3 is TGTGCCAGCAGTTACTCCCAGGGAGGACCCCTCCACTTT.

The CDR3, as DNA: TGTGCCAGCAGCCCGGACTACTCGGTCTCCTATGGCTACACCTTC. Translation: CASSPDYSVSYGYTF. The chain carries TRBV5-6 and TRBJ1-2, with D unclear. The CDR3 consists of 15 residues. Trimming left V 4 bases short and J 4 bases short, with 17 bases between. Germline CDR1 reads SGHDT; CDR2 reads YYEEEE.

The chain is built from TRBV6-6 and TRBJ1-1; 8 bases are shared with TRBD1. This CDR3 region has 15 residues. The V gene end was trimmed by 2 bases and the J gene end by 1 base; junction bases not matched to a gene: 3. From germline, CDR1 is MNHNY and CDR2 SVGAGI (reference sequence). DNA for the CDR3: TGTGCCAGCAGTTACCCAGGACAGGGGAACACTGAAGCTTTCTTT. As protein: CASSYPGQGNTEAFF.

This clone was seen ten or more times. This chain connects TRBV28 to TRBJ2-3; TRBD2 aligns across 9 bases. The CDR3 covers 16 residues. Germline CDR1 is MDHEN and CDR2 is SYDVKM. V lost 5 bases to trimming and J lost 2 bases; unmatched junction nucleotides: 8. As DNA, the CDR3 is TGTGCCAGCAGTCGCTCGAGCGGGGGGTCCACAGATACGCAGTATTTT. Its protein is CASSRSSGGSTDTQYF. Full variable domain (remainder filled in from reference TRBV28 and TRBJ2-3): DVKVTQSSRYLVKRTGEKVFLECVQDMDHENMFWYRQDPGLGLRLIYFSYDVKMKEKGDIPEGYSVSREKKERFSLILESASTNQTSMYLCASSRSSGGSTDTQYFGPGTRLTVL.

The CDR3 is CASSLQGQGGELFF. As DNA, the CDR3 is TGTGCCAGCAGCCTACAGGGACAGGGCGGGGAGCTGTTTTTT. The chain has TRBV7-2 and TRBJ2-2; 9 nucleotides align to TRBD1. Germline trimming cut 5 bases from V and 7 bases from J; bases unmatched to any gene: 5. Per the germline V gene, CDR1 is SGHTA and CDR2 is FQGNSA. The CDR3 runs to 14 residues.

J is TRBJ2-3 and V is TRBV2; weak D call: TRBD1 (6 bases). From germline, CDR1 is SNHLY and CDR2 FYNNEI. This CDR3 region has 15 residues. Trimming took 5 bases from V and 0 from J, leaving 12 bases between them. The chain's CDR3 is CASSPGDTSTDTQYF. DNA of the CDR3: TGTGCCAGCAGTCCCGGGGACACCAGCACAGATACGCAGTATTTT.

The rearrangement links TRBV29-1 to TRBJ2-3; no clear D gene. The CDR3 loop spans 11 amino acids. V was cut by 5 bases and J by 6 bases, with 9 bases left in between. Per germline, CDR1 SQVTM and CDR2 ANQGSEA. The CDR3 region is CSVLSGDTQYF. The CDR3 region has the DNA TGCAGCGTTTTGTCCGGTGATACGCAGTATTTT.

This clone was found a few times. The chain is built from TRBV28 and TRBJ2-7, with no clear D. Germline V gene lookup returns CDR1 MDHEN and CDR2 SYDVKM. Deletions cut 6 bases from V and 0 bases from J, with 9 bases between. The CDR3 is made up of 13 amino acids. The CDR3 bases are TGTGCCAGCAGCCCGCAGAGCTCCTACGAGCAGTACTTC. It specifies CASSPQSSYEQYF.

The rearrangement links TRBV6-5 to TRBJ1-6; D uncertain. CDR3 size: 12 residues. Trimming stripped 0 bases from V and 7 bases from J, with 1 base between. Germline V CDR1 and CDR2: MNHEY, SVGAGI. CDR3 DNA: TGTGCCAGCAGTTACTCAAATTCACCCCTCCACTTT. This encodes CASSYSNSPLHF.